This T cell receptor beta chain was recorded in a study of blood T cell repertoires in COVID-19. The CDR3 spans 16 residues. V was pared by 5 bases and J by 5 bases, with 10 bases of the junction left unmatched. Germline V gene sequence: CDR1 LNHDA, CDR2 SQIVND (reference sequence). TCRdb's table, derived via immunoSEQ multiplex PCR, lists solely in-frame clones and lacks some. The table lists some 47,000 clones, 80% to 90% of them singletons. This receptor was identified in a man aged 55 to 69 with active COVID-19. The sequencing sample was made of peripheral blood. The V call is TRBV19, the J call TRBJ2-1, with 9 bases matching TRBD2. This chain's CDR3 is CASSVIAGVVHNEQFF. The CDR3 DNA is TGTGCCAGTAGTGTAATAGCGGGAGTTGTCCACAATGAGCAGTTCTTC.